What follows describes a single T cell receptor beta chain. Its antigen remains unidentified. This sample is drawn from a study of CD8 T cells in ankylosing spondylitis. One entry per CDR3 protein, called by TCRdb with MiXCR from the 5' RACE reads. The sample contains roughly 670,000 distinct CDR3 sequences, under 20% of which appear only once. CDR1 and CDR2 (germline): MNHEY, SMNVEV (reference sequence). This CDR3 spans 14 amino acids. The V end was cut by 4 bases, the J end by 7 bases, with 16 bases between. Study-wide results and caveats: Ankylosing spondylitis blood seemed to carry a telltale TCR beta motif made of eight or nine highly homologous variants.

Sequences were obtained from blood, either unsorted or a sorted T cell fraction (not recorded which). This sequence originates from a male donor with ankylosing spondylitis. The chain is built from TRBV27 and TRBJ1-2; D perhaps matches TRBD1 (6 bases). CDR3 coding DNA: TGTGCCAGCAGTTCTAGGGTGTCGGGGGCTGGCTACACCTTC. This codes for CASSSRVSGAGYTF.